The sequence of this TCR beta chain was determined in a study of T cells in tuberculosis (dated by TCRdb to about 2018). About the study as a whole: The study combined CD1B tetramers and high-throughput TCR immunosequencing to characterize T cells specific for the mycobacterial lipid antigen glucose monomycolate (GMM). A South African clinical cohort compared IGRA-negative adolescents, IGRA-positive adolescents with latent tuberculosis and adults with active tuberculosis, some 10 per group. Overall study outcomes, separate from this receptor: Using GEM motif frequencies, a classifier achieved over 55% accuracy, whereas a classifier built on the diverse GMM-specific repertoire got to 87% accuracy (AUROC roughly 0.9). Compared with IGRA-negative controls, TCR-alpha repertoires from active tuberculosis had smaller mean NN-distances to GMM-specific TCRs, which suggests that these TCRs underwent clonal expansion. Shorter CDR3-alpha lengths in active tuberculosis patients partly drove the smaller NN-distances, and the TCR-beta difference was not statistically significant. Which clinical samples got chosen depended on the availability of cryopreserved specimens, and the active tuberculosis cases were adults, whereas the controls were adolescents.

TCR libraries were generated with the immunoSEQ multiplex PCR assay, using TCR-beta and/or TCR-alpha/delta assays for each sample. The amplified TCR libraries were sequenced on the Illumina high-throughput platform. The published analysis was carried out like this. Clustering and dimensionality reduction were performed using pairwise TCRdist distances among GMM-specific receptors from ex vivo sorted or in vitro expanded T cells. Each clinical repertoire was scored by mean NN-distance, the average TCRdist to the nearest 10% of tetramer-positive reference sequences. GEM TCR motif frequency was computed as the fraction of unique TCRs matching known GEM sequences by V/J usage and CDR3 length. Linear discriminant analysis with leave-one-out cross-validation, implemented in scikit-learn, was used to classify active tuberculosis. TCRdb re-hosts the immuneACCESS table, in-frame sequences only. Its copies lack some clones; in the studies checked, an unresolved V gene accounts for under half of them, and the cause for the rest is not known. V, J and clone size are those of that table, while D and trimming were read from the DNA. The sample includes tens of thousands of clones, with 85% to 90% observed a single time. Clones ranked in the top ten supply roughly 14% of the sample.

To note about this clone: What antigen it recognizes has not been identified. Qualities for individual bases were not recorded, and no much larger clone is one base off.

The CDR3 runs 15 amino acids, cysteine and phenylalanine included. CDR3 DNA is the only sequence kept; it has 45 bases, read in frame from the first base. CDR1 is given as SNHLY and CDR2 as FYNNEI, both from the germline V gene. Compared with germline, V lacks 6 bases and J lacks 0 bases; bases without a gene match: 7. At study entry, a tuberculin skin test and the QuantiFERON-TB GOLD In-Tube IGRA were used to screen adolescents for latent tuberculosis infection. Immunosequencing of unsorted cryopreserved PBMC covered, on average, around 97,000 T cells per clinical donor. Eleven high schools in the Worcester region of the Western Cape, South Africa, served as enrollment sites for adolescents aged 12 to 18 years. Ten or so adolescents infected with M. tuberculosis and ten uninfected adolescents were chosen and matched for age and sex. PBMC from adolescents were isolated by density centrifugation from freshly drawn heparinized blood and then cryopreserved.

Sequenced sample: PBMCs. The chain links TRBV2 with TRBJ1-2; TRBD1 aligns with 7 central bases. The receptor's source is a donor between 10 and 35 years old with latent tuberculosis or without tuberculosis infection. This receptor carries the CDR3 CASSYDREANYGYTF. The DNA sequence reads TGTGCCAGCAGCTACGACAGGGAAGCTAACTATGGCTACACCTTC.